This TCR beta chain comes out of a study of cytomegalovirus exposure and HLA in healthy donors. Vbeta (60) and Jbeta (13) primers were used in the PCR. Sequencing used immunoSEQ multiplex PCR; TCRdb keeps in-frame clones, though not all of them. This table lists around 140,000 clones. The CDR3 length is 15 residues. Germline lookup yields CDR1 LGHNA and CDR2 YSLEER. Trimming at V came to 2 bases and at J to 2 bases, leaving 3 bases not matched to a gene. Study-wide findings and caveats: Analysis was carried out at a later point, and it linked a missense DCLRE1C variant to TCR beta V- and J-gene trimming. A later analysis associated around 17,000 TCR beta sequences with HLA alleles at a 0.05 false discovery rate. It was reported that the classifier diagnosed cytomegalovirus status with high specificity and sensitivity in both the original and validation cohorts.

On this clone itself: As yet, its antigen is unknown.

Healthy people donating bone marrow made up the donors. The gene calls are TRBV4-3 and TRBJ2-3; 8 bases agree with TRBD2. This clonotype originated in a man younger than 30 in good health and CMV-seronegative. The sequencing input was PBMCs. The CDR3 nucleotides read TGCGCCAGCAGCCAACCGGGGGGGTCCACAGATACGCAGTATTTT. This translates into CASSQPGGSTDTQYF.